Presented here are 21 T cell receptor beta chains from one specimen sequenced in a study of CD8+ T cells in alopecia areata. Sequencing templates came from extracted RNA that was reverse transcribed into cDNA. Clones were read by immunoSEQ multiplex PCR, and TCRdb kept only the in-frame ones, dropping some. Among roughly 180,000 clones listed, almost 65% were seen once. The material was CD4+ T cells sorted from blood, obtained at week 0. These TCRs come from a human donor with alopecia areata.

Points on this clone: The sample carries other DNA sequences with the same CDR3. The rearrangement uses TRBV29-1 and TRBJ2-3; the D is unclear. Germline lookup yields CDR1 SQVTM and CDR2 ANQGSEA. V was clipped by 5 bases and J by 4 bases, with 7 bases between them. This CDR3 comprises 11 residues. In nucleotides, the CDR3 is TGCAGCGTTCAGCCCCCAGATACGCAGTATTTT. Its translation is CSVQPPDTQYF.

This sequence joins TRBV7-2 and TRBJ2-7, with D possibly being TRBD2 (5 bases). Germline loops: CDR1 SGHTA, CDR2 FQGNSA. This CDR3 region has 12 residues. Deletions cut 5 bases from V and 3 bases from J, with 8 bases between. The CDR3 loop reads CASSRAVYEQYF. Written as DNA, the CDR3 is TGTGCCAGCAGCCGAGCGGTCTACGAGCAGTACTTC. The complete variable domain, with remaining parts taken from reference TRBV7-2 and TRBJ2-7, reads GAGVSQSPSNKVTEKGKDVELRCDPISGHTALYWYRQSLGQGLEFLIYFQGNSAPDKSGLPSDRFSAERTGGSVSTLTIQRTQQEDSAVYLCASSRAVYEQYFGPGTRLTVT.

This clone was observed a few times. The chain carries TRBV4-3 and TRBJ2-2, with D uncertain. Trimming shortened V by 0 bases and J by 5 bases, and 7 bases separated the two germline ends. Germline V gene sequence: CDR1 LGHNA, CDR2 YSLEER. CDR3 length equals 14 residues. The CDR3 is CASSQDAGTGELFF. Written as DNA, the CDR3 is TGCGCCAGCAGCCAAGACGCTGGAACCGGGGAGCTGTTTTTT.

This clone was recorded many times. The CDR3 region has the DNA TGTGCCAGCGGTGGGGAGCAGTACTTC. Amino acids: CASGGEQYF. This chain connects TRBV2 to TRBJ2-7; D unresolved. Germline V gene sequence: CDR1 SNHLY, CDR2 FYNNEI. This CDR3 is built from 9 residues. Trimming left V 8 bases short and J 7 bases short, with 6 bases between.

This clone was found a few times. The J gene is TRBJ2-5, the V gene TRBV10-3; D gene ambiguous. V was shortened by 1 base and J by 7 bases, with 7 bases between the two germline ends. Germline CDR1 reads ENHRY; CDR2 reads SYGVKD. This CDR3 is 12 amino acids long. The CDR3 DNA is TGTGCCATCAGTGAGTTTGTAGGGACCCAGTACTTC. Translation gives CAISEFVGTQYF.

The chain is built from TRBV7-2 and TRBJ2-3; 8 nucleotides line up with TRBD2. The CDR3 has 16 amino acids. The V segment lost 5 bases and the J segment 1 base; nucleotides outside the gene matches: 8. CDR1 is SGHTA and CDR2 is FQGNSA in the germline V gene. DNA for the CDR3: TGTGCCAGCAGCGCGGGACTAGGAGGGGGCACAGATACGCAGTATTTT. Protein product: CASSAGLGGGTDTQYF.

Worth noting for this clone: Other DNA sequences from this sample encode an identical CDR3 as well. The rearrangement uses TRBV30 and TRBJ1-5; D uncertain. The CDR3 sequence is 14 residues long. Germline V gene data show CDR1 as GTSNPN and CDR2 as SVGIG (reference sequence). Trimming removed 1 base from V and 1 base from J, with 8 bases in between. CDR3 loop: CAWSADLSNQPQHF. The CDR3 DNA is TGTGCCTGGAGTGCGGATTTGAGCAATCAGCCCCAGCATTTT.

Only a few counts were recorded for this clone. This CDR3 is CAWGYQSNTEAFF. Written as DNA, the CDR3 is TGTGCCTGGGGGTATCAGTCGAACACTGAAGCTTTCTTT. The chain employs TRBV30 and TRBJ1-1; D is unclear. This CDR3 is built from 13 residues. From germline, CDR1 is GTSNPN and CDR2 SVGIG (reference sequence). Trimming pared 5 bases from V and 1 base from J, leaving 11 bases between.

The rearrangement links TRBV6-1 to TRBJ2-1, with TRBD1 identical over 7 bases. The CDR3 covers 13 residues. V dropped 3 bases and J dropped 10; count of bases not matched to a gene: 6. The germline CDR1 and CDR2 sequences are MNHNS and SASEGT. The CDR3 reads CASSERGGVEQFF. For the CDR3, the DNA is TGTGCCAGCAGTGAGCGAGGGGGCGTAGAGCAGTTCTTC.

The chain couples TRBV4-3 to TRBJ2-7; D may be TRBD2 (6 bases). The V gene's germline CDR1 is LGHNA and CDR2 YSLEER. This CDR3 contains 14 residues. Between the trimmed V and J ends, which lost 0 bases and 6 bases, there was a span of 12 bases. The CDR3 sequence: CASSQDSVGGEQYF. In nucleotides, the CDR3 is TGCGCCAGCAGCCAAGATTCTGTGGGGGGCGAGCAGTACTTC.

In its sample, this clone was seen once. The chain has TRBV29-1 and TRBJ2-1; D might be TRBD1 (6 bases). Germline CDR1 SQVTM, CDR2 ANQGSEA. The CDR3 is made up of 12 amino acids. Deletions cut 8 bases from V and 6 bases from J, with 14 bases between. The CDR3 DNA reads TGCAGCCCTCGGACAGAAGGCAATGAGCAGTTCTTC. As protein: CSPRTEGNEQFF.

The chain combines TRBV19 with TRBJ1-1, with D maybe TRBD1 (6 bases). There are 14 residues in the CDR3. CDR1 is LNHDA and CDR2 is SQIVND in the germline V gene (reference sequence). The V gene lost 7 bases and the J gene lost 1 base, with 13 bases spanning the gap. The CDR3 protein is CASKQDSTNTEAFF. The CDR3 nucleotides are TGTGCCAGTAAACAGGACAGCACGAACACTGAAGCTTTCTTT.

This clone was found once. This rearrangement joins TRBV30 to TRBJ1-2, with D perhaps matching TRBD1 (6 bases). The CDR3 runs 13 residues. Trimming took 2 bases from V and 8 from J, leaving 15 bases between them. Germline V gene sequence: CDR1 GTSNPN, CDR2 SVGIG (reference sequence). CDR3 sequence (DNA): TGTGCCTGGAGTAAGGACAGCGGGAACGGCTACACCTTC. Translating it yields CAWSKDSGNGYTF.

This clone was counted only a few times. The chain links TRBV29-1 to TRBJ1-5, with TRBD1 matching 7 bases. The CDR3 consists of 14 residues. V was clipped by 6 bases and J by 3 bases; unmatched bases: 8. CDR1 is SQVTM and CDR2 is ANQGSEA in the germline V gene. The CDR3 here is CSVATGTDNQPQHF. The CDR3 DNA follows: TGCAGCGTAGCCACCGGGACAGACAATCAGCCCCAGCATTTT. Complete variable domain (other parts from reference TRBV29-1 and TRBJ1-5): SAVISQKPSRDICQRGTSLTIQCQVDSQVTMMFWYRQQPGQSLTLIATANQGSEATYESGFVIDKFPISRPNLTFSTLTVSNMSPEDSSIYLCSVATGTDNQPQHFGDGTRLSIL.

The chain joins TRBV15 to TRBJ2-6; D remains ambiguous. Germline V lookup: CDR1 LNHNV, CDR2 YYDKDF (reference sequence). This CDR3 has 15 residues. With 1 base removed from V and 0 bases from J, the gap between germline ends came to 4 bases. This CDR3 reads CATSRGDSGANVLTF. The CDR3 coding sequence is TGTGCCACCAGCAGAGGTGACTCTGGGGCCAACGTCCTGACTTTC.

This chain links TRBV29-1 with TRBJ2-2, with D perhaps TRBD1 (5 bases). Deletions cut 2 bases from V and 4 bases from J, with 8 bases between. Germline V gene lookup returns CDR1 SQVTM and CDR2 ANQGSEA. CDR3 length: 13 amino acids. The CDR3 is CSVEKGLTGELFF. CDR3 coding DNA: TGCAGCGTTGAAAAGGGGCTCACCGGGGAGCTGTTTTTT.

In DNA, the CDR3 is TGCGCCAGCAGCTTTGACTCTAACACTGAAGCTTTCTTT. Its translation: CASSFDSNTEAFF. V usage is TRBV5-1 and J usage is TRBJ1-1; D remains unclear. This CDR3 comprises 13 residues. Germline lookup yields CDR1 SGHRS and CDR2 YFSETQ. Deletions cut 2 bases from V and 2 bases from J, with 7 bases between. Based on the CDR3 plus reference TRBV5-1 and TRBJ1-1, the full variable domain is KAGVTQTPRYLIKTRGQQVTLSCSPISGHRSVSWYQQTPGQGLQFLFEYFSETQRNKGNFPGRFSGRQFSNSRSEMNVSTLELGDSALYLCASSFDSNTEAFFGQGTRLTVV.

This clone has a single count. J is TRBJ1-6 and V is TRBV7-2, with 7 bases matching TRBD1. Trimming cost V 1 base and J 7 bases; bases outside gene matches: 7. Germline V lookup: CDR1 SGHTA, CDR2 FQGNSA. The CDR3 loop spans 16 amino acids. The CDR3 sequence is CASSLDRSGGNSPLHF. The CDR3 DNA sequence: TGTGCCAGCAGCTTAGATAGGTCAGGGGGGAATTCACCCCTCCACTTT.

CDR3 coding DNA: TGTGCCAGCAGCGCAATAGCATCCGAGACCCAGTACTTC. The encoded protein is CASSAIASETQYF. The chain joins TRBV9 to TRBJ2-5; D remains unclear. Trimming shortened V by 3 bases and J by 5 bases, and 11 bases separated the two germline ends. CDR3 length equals 13 residues. The germline V gene has CDR1 SGDLS and CDR2 YYNGEE.

The rearrangement links TRBV7-2 to TRBJ1-2; D gene unclear. The CDR3 is 13 residues long. CDR1 is SGHTA, CDR2 FQGNSA, per germline. V lost 1 base and J 7 bases, leaving 10 bases between the germline ends. CDR3 DNA: TGTGCCAGCAGCTTAGAACAGAGAGGTGGCTACACCTTC. This translates into CASSLEQRGGYTF.

On this clone: Other DNA sequences in the sample encode the same CDR3. This chain links TRBV7-2 with TRBJ1-5; D might be TRBD1 (6 bases). The CDR3 sequence is 14 residues long. In germline, CDR1 is SGHTA, CDR2 FQGNSA. With 6 bases removed from V and 0 bases from J, the gap between germline ends came to 9 bases. For the CDR3, the DNA is TGTGCCAGCAGTCAACAGGGTAGCAATCAGCCCCAGCATTTT. Translating gives CASSQQGSNQPQHF.